This paragraph covers one T cell receptor (beta chain) sequence. As yet, its antigen is unknown. The CDR3 length is 16 residues. Losses at the gene ends were 4 bases for V and 1 base for J; bases not matched to a gene: 9. From germline, CDR1 is MNHEY and CDR2 SVGAGI. This sample was included in a study of T cell responses to AZD1222 COVID-19 vaccine. Study-wide results and caveats: Among spike-specific TCRs, nearly half reportedly target unmutated variant regions. Donors were mostly white British, more females; clonal diversity possibly underestimated. Repertoire sampling occurred only after the peak T cell response. Seropositive status at baseline applied to only a handful of AZD1222 recipients.

The assay was immunoSEQ multiplex PCR, and TCRdb's table has in-frame clones only and misses some. The sample yields approximately 120,000 clones, more than 70% seen once. This receptor was obtained from an adult in good health. The sample in question was peripheral blood, obtained on day 0 of AZD1222 vaccination. This sequence joins TRBV6-5 and TRBJ2-5; 7 nucleotides agree with TRBD1. CDR3 DNA sequence: TGTGCCAGCAGTTTCGGATCACAGGGGCTCCAAGAGACCCAGTACTTC. The encoded protein is CASSFGSQGLQETQYF.